These 8 T cell receptor beta chains originate from one sample sequenced in a study of tumor-infiltrating lymphocytes in primary liver carcinoma. From approximately 20-30 mg of unsorted bulk tissue, DNA and RNA were co-extracted together. TCR beta cDNA came from approximately 490 ng total RNA, primed with a constant-region primer. Modified slightly, ARM-PCR produced TCR beta libraries over three nested multiplex PCR rounds. Investigators reported that the first two PCR rounds, at 10 to 11 cycles each, used TRBV1-TRBV30 forward primers with a C-beta reverse primer. TCRdb fed the multiplex PCR reads into MiXCR, producing one record per CDR3 protein. This sample carries around 120,000 distinct CDR3 sequences, under 70% of them seen once, and the ten largest clones take roughly 8.1%. The source material was tumor-adjacent normal liver tissue. The receptors derive from a woman aged 60 to 75 with primary liver carcinoma and hepatitis B virus infection.

Points on this clonotype: A junction end diverges from the germline sequence, so it may reflect a read error. J is TRBJ2-7 and V is TRBV29-1; no reliable D call. The germline V gene has CDR1 SQVTM and CDR2 ANQGSEA. The CDR3 spans 12 residues. CDR3 protein: CSVVPSYNDQYF. The DNA for the CDR3 is TGCAGCGTTGTGCCGAGCTACAACGATCAGTACTTC.

The chain couples TRBV25-1 to TRBJ2-3; D gene unclear. Germline CDR1 reads MGHDK; CDR2 reads SYGVNS. V was clipped by 6 bases and J by 2 bases, with 12 bases between them. The length of the CDR3 is 14 residues. The CDR3: CASRKLGNTDTQYF. The CDR3 DNA reads TGTGCCAGCAGAAAACTTGGCAACACAGATACGCAGTATTTT.

This clonotype appeared once. Because the CDR3 is missing its conserved closing phenylalanine or tryptophan, this is likely a read error. The chain couples TRBV11-2 to TRBJ2-1; the D gene is possibly TRBD2 (5 bases). The CDR3 runs 15 residues. Per the germline V gene, CDR1 is SGHAT and CDR2 is FQNNGV. CDR3 coding DNA: TGTGCCAGCATCTTAGAGGGTGGGGAGAATAATGAGCAGTTCTCC. It yields the protein CASILEGGENNEQFS.

The CDR3 is CASRRGTSGNNGQYF. Written as DNA, the CDR3 is TGCGCAAGCCGTCGAGGGACTAGCGGGAACAACGGGCAGTACTTC. The chain combines TRBV5-1 with TRBJ2-7, with 13 bases lining up with TRBD2. This CDR3 contains 15 residues. Germline CDR1 SGHRS, CDR2 YFSETQ.

This clonotype was seen only once. The chain carries TRBV28 and TRBJ2-3; weak D call: TRBD1 (6 bases). The V gene's germline CDR1 is MDHEN and CDR2 SYDVKM. The CDR3 length is 18 residues. Trimming left V 2 bases short and J 5 bases short, with 23 bases between. This CDR3 is CASSLIHQGRGLKDTQYF. The CDR3 coding sequence is TGTGCCAGCAGTTTAATCCATCAGGGCAGGGGCTTAAAAGATACGCAGTATTTT.

The genes are TRBV11-3 and TRBJ2-7; D gene ambiguous. CDR3 size: 13 residues. Germline assignment: CDR1 SGHNT and CDR2 YENEEA. The CDR3 here is CASSLRRKYDQYV. The CDR3 DNA follows: TGTGCCAGCAGCTTGAGGCGGAAGTACGATCAGTATGTC.

A single count supports this clonotype. Mismatch with germline at one junction end may stem from a read error. This chain joins TRBV29-1 and TRBJ2-1, with a possible D match to TRBD2 (5 bases). CDR1 is SQVTM, CDR2 ANQGSEA, per germline. There are 17 residues in the CDR3. The CDR3 region is CSVEGVVGESSYNEQSF. CDR3 nucleotide sequence: TGCAGCGTTGAAGGGGTCGTCGGGGAGAGCTCCTACAATGAGCAGTCTTTC.

In regard to this clonotype: A read error is possible here, since a much larger clone lies one base away. This chain joins TRBV5-5 and TRBJ2-1; 8 positions agree with TRBD2. The CDR3 runs to 16 residues. CDR1 is SGHKS and CDR2 is YYEKEE in the germline V gene (reference sequence). The CDR3 DNA reads TGTGCCAGCAGCTTGGGAAGCGGGAGAGGACACAATGAGGAGTTCTTC. Translated, it gives CASSLGSGRGHNEEFF.